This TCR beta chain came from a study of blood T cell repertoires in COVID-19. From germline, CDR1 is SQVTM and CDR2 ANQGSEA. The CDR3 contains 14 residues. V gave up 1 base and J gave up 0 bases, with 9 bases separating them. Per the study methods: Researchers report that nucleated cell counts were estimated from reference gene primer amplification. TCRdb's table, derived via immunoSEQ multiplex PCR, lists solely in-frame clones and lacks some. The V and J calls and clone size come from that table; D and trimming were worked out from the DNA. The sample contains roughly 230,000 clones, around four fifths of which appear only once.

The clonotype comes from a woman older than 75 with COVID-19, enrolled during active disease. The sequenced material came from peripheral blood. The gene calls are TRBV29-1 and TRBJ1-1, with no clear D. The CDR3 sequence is CSVEGRQLNTEAFF. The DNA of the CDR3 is TGCAGCGTTGAAGGGCGGCAGTTGAACACTGAAGCTTTCTTT.